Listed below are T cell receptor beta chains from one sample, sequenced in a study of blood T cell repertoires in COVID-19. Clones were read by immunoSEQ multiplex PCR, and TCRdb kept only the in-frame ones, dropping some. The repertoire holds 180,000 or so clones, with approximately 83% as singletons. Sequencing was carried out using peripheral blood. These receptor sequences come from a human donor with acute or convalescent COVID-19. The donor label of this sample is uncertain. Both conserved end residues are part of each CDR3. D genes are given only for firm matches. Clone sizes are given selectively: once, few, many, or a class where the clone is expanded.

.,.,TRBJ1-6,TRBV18,CASSPGQRYNSPLHF,TGTGCCAGCTCACCAGGACAGCGCTATAATTCACCCCTCCACTTT
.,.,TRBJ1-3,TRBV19,CASRSGGPGNTIYF,TGTGCCAGTAGATCCGGGGGGCCTGGAAACACCATATATTTT
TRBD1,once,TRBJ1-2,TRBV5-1,CASSGQGANYGYTF,TGCGCCAGCAGCGGACAGGGGGCTAACTATGGCTACACCTTC
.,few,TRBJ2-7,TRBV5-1,CASSLGQGFYEQYF,TGCGCCAGCAGCTTGGGTCAGGGCTTCTACGAGCAGTACTTC
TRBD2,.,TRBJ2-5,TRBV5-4,CASSLAGAGETQYF,TGTGCCAGCAGCTTAGCGGGAGCTGGGGAGACCCAGTACTTC
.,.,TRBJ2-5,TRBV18,CASSPSGYQETQYF,TGTGCCAGCTCACCTTCAGGGTACCAAGAGACCCAGTACTTC
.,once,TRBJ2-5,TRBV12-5,CASGLGTNQETQYF,TGTGCTAGTGGTTTGGGTACAAACCAAGAGACCCAGTACTTC
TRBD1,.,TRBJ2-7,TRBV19,CATSRRDRAYEQYF,TGTGCCACTTCGCGGCGGGACAGGGCCTACGAGCAGTACTTC
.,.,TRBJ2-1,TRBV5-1,CASSRVGLHAEQFF,TGCGCCAGCAGCCGGGTGGGGCTCCACGCCGAGCAGTTCTTC
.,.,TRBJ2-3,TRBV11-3,CASSLKEDTQYF,TGTGCCAGCAGCTTAAAGGAGGATACGCAGTATTTT
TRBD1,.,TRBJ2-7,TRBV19,CASSTGTGPSYEQYF,TGTGCCAGTAGTACCGGGACAGGGCCCTCCTACGAGCAGTACTTC
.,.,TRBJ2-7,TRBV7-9,CASSYGGGQAYEQYF,TGTGCCAGCAGCTACGGGGGAGGACAAGCCTACGAGCAGTACTTC
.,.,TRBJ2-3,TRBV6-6,CASSWGLATDTQYF,TGTGCCAGCAGTTGGGGGCTGGCGACAGATACGCAGTATTTT
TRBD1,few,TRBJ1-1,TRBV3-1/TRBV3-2,CASSQERQGGAFF,TGTGCCAGCAGCCAAGAGAGACAGGGGGGAGCTTTCTTT
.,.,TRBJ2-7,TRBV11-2,CASSLDFQGFNEQYF,TGTGCCAGCAGCTTAGATTTCCAGGGGTTCAACGAGCAGTACTTC
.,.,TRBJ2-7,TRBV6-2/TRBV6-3,CASSYETYEQYF,TGTGCCAGCAGTTACGAGACTTACGAGCAGTACTTC
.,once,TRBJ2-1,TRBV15,CATSRDQSRSSSYNEQFF,TGTGCCACCAGCAGAGATCAATCCCGGAGCAGCTCCTACAATGAGCAGTTCTTC
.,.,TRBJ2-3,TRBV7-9,CASSSQQASDTQYF,TGTGCCAGCAGCTCGCAACAGGCCTCAGATACGCAGTATTTT
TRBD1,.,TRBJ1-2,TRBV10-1,CASSESVGTGPYTF,TGCGCCAGCAGTGAGTCAGTCGGGACAGGACCCTACACCTTC
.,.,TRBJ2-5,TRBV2,CASGSQGGQTQYF,TGTGCCAGCGGGTCGCAGGGTGGTCAGACCCAGTACTTC
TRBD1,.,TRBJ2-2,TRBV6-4,CASSAGTATGELFF,TGTGCCAGCAGCGCCGGGACAGCCACCGGGGAGCTGTTTTTT
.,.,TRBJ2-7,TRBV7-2,CASSLDGGSYEQYF,TGTGCCAGCAGCTTAGACGGGGGCTCCTACGAGCAGTACTTC
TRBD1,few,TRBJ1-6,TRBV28,CASSQQGAVGNSPLHF,TGTGCCAGCAGTCAACAGGGGGCTGTGGGTAATTCACCCCTCCACTTT
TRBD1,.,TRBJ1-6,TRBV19,CASSPGQGESPLHF,TGTGCCAGTAGTCCTGGACAGGGTGAGTCACCCCTCCACTTT
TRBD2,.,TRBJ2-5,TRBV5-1,CASISSGGGDSIQETQYF,TGCGCCAGCATCTCATCCGGCGGGGGGGATTCGATTCAAGAGACCCAGTACTTC
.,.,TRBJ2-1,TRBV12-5,CASGLTQSSYNEQFF,TGTGCTAGTGGTTTGACACAGAGCTCCTACAATGAGCAGTTCTTC
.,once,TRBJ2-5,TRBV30,CAWSAAGGARETQYF,TGTGCCTGGAGTGCAGCTGGGGGGGCCAGAGAGACCCAGTACTTC
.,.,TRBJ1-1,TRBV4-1,CASSQEGANTEAFF,TGCGCCAGCAGCCAAGAAGGGGCGAACACTGAAGCTTTCTTT
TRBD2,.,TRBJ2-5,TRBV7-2,CASSRGGAGETQYF,TGTGCCAGCAGCCGCGGGGGGGCCGGGGAGACCCAGTACTTC
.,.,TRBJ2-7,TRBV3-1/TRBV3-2,CASGALGEQYF,TGTGCCAGCGGGGCCCTGGGGGAGCAGTACTTC
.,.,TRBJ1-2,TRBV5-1,CASSSSGTNNYGYTF,TGCGCCAGCAGCTCGTCCGGGACAAATAACTATGGCTACACCTTC
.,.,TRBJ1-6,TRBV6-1,CASSVPAGDDHNSPLHF,TGTGCCAGCAGTGTCCCCGCAGGGGATGATCATAATTCACCCCTCCACTTT
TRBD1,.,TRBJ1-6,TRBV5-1,CASSLAGQGNSPLHF,TGCGCCAGCAGCTTGGCAGGACAGGGCAATTCACCCCTCCACTTT
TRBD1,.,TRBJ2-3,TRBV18,CASSRTGGKDTQYF,TGTGCCAGCTCTCGGACAGGGGGTAAAGATACGCAGTATTTT
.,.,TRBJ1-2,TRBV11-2,CASSPNDRSGYTF,TGTGCCAGCAGTCCTAACGACAGGAGTGGCTACACCTTC
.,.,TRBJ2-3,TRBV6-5,CASSTGPQDTQYF,TGTGCCAGCAGTACAGGGCCTCAGGATACGCAGTATTTT
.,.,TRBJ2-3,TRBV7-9,CASSPFGRGTDTQYF,TGTGCCAGCAGCCCCTTTGGGCGGGGCACAGATACGCAGTATTTT
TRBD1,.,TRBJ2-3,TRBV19,CASSSRTGYTDTQYF,TGTGCCAGTAGTTCCCGGACAGGGTACACAGATACGCAGTATTTT
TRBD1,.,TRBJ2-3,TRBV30,CAWSRDRPGTDTQYF,TGTGCCTGGAGTAGGGACAGACCAGGCACAGATACGCAGTATTTT
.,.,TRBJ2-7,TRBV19,CASSGAYEQYF,TGTGCCAGTAGTGGAGCTTACGAGCAGTACTTC
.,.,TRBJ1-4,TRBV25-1,CASSEPTGGNEKLFF,TGTGCCAGCAGTGAGCCGACAGGTGGGAATGAAAAACTGTTTTTT
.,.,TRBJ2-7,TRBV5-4,CASSLGEAATYEQYF,TGTGCCAGCAGCTTGGGGGAAGCGGCTACCTACGAGCAGTACTTC
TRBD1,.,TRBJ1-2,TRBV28,CASSSLRGQGNYGYTF,TGTGCCAGCAGTTCACTAAGGGGACAGGGGAACTATGGCTACACCTTC
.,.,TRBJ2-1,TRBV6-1,CASSADVGGGRNEQFF,TGTGCCAGCAGTGCGGATGTGGGGGGGGGCAGGAATGAGCAGTTCTTC
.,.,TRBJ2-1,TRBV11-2,CASRSFPGRVEQFF,TGTGCCAGCAGAAGCTTCCCGGGAAGGGTTGAGCAGTTCTTC
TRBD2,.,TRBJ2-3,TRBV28,CAIRSRLAGEIDTQYF,TGTGCCATCAGGTCCAGATTAGCGGGAGAGATAGATACGCAGTATTTT
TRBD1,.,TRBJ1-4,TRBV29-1,CSVEGSGTGVGKLFF,TGCAGCGTTGAGGGGTCCGGGACAGGGGTTGGAAAACTGTTTTTT
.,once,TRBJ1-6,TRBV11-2,CASSLVGSGVDSPLHF,TGTGCCAGCAGCTTAGTGGGGTCGGGGGTGGACTCACCCCTCCACTTT
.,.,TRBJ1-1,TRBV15,CATSIPPGNTEAFF,TGTGCCACCAGCATACCACCAGGGAACACTGAAGCTTTCTTT
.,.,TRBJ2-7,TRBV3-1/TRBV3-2,CASSRGGRVSSYEQYF,TGTGCCAGCAGCCGGGGGGGGCGGGTATCCTCCTACGAGCAGTACTTC
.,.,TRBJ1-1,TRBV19,CASSRHNTEAFF,TGTGCCAGTAGCAGACACAACACTGAAGCTTTCTTT
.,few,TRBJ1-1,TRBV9,CASSVNQGSTEAFF,TGTGCCAGCAGCGTGAACCAGGGTAGTACTGAAGCTTTCTTT
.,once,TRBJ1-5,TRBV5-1,CASSPGGGFNSNQPQHF,TGCGCCAGCAGCCCCGGGGGGGGGTTCAATAGCAATCAGCCCCAGCATTTT
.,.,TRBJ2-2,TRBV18,CASSPLTGELFF,TGTGCCAGCTCACCCCTCACCGGGGAGCTGTTTTTT